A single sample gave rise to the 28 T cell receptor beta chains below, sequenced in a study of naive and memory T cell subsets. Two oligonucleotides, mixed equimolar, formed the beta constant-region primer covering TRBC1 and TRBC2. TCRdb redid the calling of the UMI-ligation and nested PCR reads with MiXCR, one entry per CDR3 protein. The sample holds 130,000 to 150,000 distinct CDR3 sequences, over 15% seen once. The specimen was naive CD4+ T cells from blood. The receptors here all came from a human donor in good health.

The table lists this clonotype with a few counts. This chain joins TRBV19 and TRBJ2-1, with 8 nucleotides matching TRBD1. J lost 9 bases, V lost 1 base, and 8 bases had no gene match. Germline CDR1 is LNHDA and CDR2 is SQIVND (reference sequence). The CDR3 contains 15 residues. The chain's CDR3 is CASSIGWTGFGEQFF. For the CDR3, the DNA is TGTGCCAGTAGTATAGGGTGGACAGGGTTTGGTGAGCAGTTCTTC.

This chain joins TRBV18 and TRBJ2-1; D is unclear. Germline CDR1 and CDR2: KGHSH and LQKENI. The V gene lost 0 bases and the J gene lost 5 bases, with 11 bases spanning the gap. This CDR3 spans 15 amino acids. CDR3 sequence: CASSPPSARDNEQFF. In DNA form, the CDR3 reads TGTGCCAGCTCACCACCTAGTGCCCGAGACAATGAGCAGTTCTTC. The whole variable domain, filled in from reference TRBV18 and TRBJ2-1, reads NAGVMQNPRHLVRRRGQEARLRCSPMKGHSHVYWYRQLPEEGLKFMVYLQKENIIDESGMPKERFSAEFPKEGPSILRIQQVVRGDSAAYFCASSPPSARDNEQFFGPGTRLTVL.

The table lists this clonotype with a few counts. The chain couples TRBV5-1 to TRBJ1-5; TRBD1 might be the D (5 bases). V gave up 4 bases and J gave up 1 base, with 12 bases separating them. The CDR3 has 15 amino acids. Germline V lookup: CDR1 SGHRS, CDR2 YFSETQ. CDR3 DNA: TGCGCCAGCAGCCCGACAGCGATGAGCAATCAGCCCCAGCATTTT. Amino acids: CASSPTAMSNQPQHF.

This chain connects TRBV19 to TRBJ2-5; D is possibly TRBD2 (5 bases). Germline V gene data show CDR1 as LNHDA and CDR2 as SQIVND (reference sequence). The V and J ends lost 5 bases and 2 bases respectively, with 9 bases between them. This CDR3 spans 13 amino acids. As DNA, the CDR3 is TGTGCCAGTAGTCACCAGCGGCAAGAGACCCAGTACTTC. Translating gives CASSHQRQETQYF.

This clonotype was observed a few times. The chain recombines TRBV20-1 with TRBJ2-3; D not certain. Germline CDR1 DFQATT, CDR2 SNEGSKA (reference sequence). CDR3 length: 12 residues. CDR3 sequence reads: CTGRGLTDTQYF. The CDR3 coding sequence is TGCACCGGTCGTGGCCTAACAGATACGCAGTATTTT.

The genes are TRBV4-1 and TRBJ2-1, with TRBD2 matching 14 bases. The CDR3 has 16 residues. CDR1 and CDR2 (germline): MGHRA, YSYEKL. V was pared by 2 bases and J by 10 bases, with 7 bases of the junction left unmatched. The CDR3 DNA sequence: TGCGCCAGCAGCCAACCGGGACTAGCGGGAGATGGCGAGCAGTTCTTC. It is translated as CASSQPGLAGDGEQFF.

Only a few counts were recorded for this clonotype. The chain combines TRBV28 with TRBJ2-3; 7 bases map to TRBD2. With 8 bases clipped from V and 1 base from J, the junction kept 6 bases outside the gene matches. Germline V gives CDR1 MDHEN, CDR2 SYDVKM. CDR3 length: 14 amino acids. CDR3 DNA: TGTGCCAGCGTGCACGCGGGGGGCACAGATACGCAGTATTTT. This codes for CASVHAGGTDTQYF.

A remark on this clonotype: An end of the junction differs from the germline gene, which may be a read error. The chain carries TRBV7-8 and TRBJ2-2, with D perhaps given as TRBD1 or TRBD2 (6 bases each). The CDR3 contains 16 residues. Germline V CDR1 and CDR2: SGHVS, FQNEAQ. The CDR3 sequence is CASSSYGSRDTGELVF. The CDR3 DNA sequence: TGTGCCAGCAGCTCCTACGGGAGTCGGGACACCGGGGAGCTGGTTTTT.

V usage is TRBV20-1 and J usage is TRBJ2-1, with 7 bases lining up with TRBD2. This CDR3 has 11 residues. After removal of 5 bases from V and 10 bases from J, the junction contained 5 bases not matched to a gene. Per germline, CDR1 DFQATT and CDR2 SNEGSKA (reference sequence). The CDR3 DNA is TGCAGTGCTTCCGGGACTATGGAGCAGTTCTTC. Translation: CSASGTMEQFF.

This CDR3 reads CASIDGRLAYNEQFF. The DNA for the CDR3 is TGTGCCAGCATCGATGGTAGACTTGCCTACAATGAGCAGTTCTTC. The chain links TRBV5-4 to TRBJ2-1; D gene uncertain. Germline-derived CDR1 and CDR2 are SGHNT and YYREEE (reference sequence). V gave up 6 bases and J gave up 2 bases, with 15 bases separating them. This CDR3 has 15 amino acids. Drawing the rest from reference TRBV5-4 and TRBJ2-1, the complete variable domain is ETGVTQSPTHLIKTRGQQVTLRCSSQSGHNTVSWYQQALGQGPQFIFQYYREEENGRGNFPPRFSGLQFPNYSSELNVNALELDDSALYLCASIDGRLAYNEQFFGPGTRLTVL.

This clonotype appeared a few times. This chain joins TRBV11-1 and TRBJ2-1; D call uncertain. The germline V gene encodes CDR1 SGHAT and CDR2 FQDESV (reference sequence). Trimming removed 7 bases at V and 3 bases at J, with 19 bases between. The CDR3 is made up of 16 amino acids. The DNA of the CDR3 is TGTGCCAGCACCTATTCGGCAGATCGGTTCTACAATGAGCAGTTCTTC. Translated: CASTYSADRFYNEQFF.

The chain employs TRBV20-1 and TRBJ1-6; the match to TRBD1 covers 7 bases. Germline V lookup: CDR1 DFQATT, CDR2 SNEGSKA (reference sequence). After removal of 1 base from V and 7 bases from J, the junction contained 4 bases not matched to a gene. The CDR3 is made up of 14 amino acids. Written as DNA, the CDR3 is TGCAGTGCTAGAGGAAGGGGGCAGAATTCACCCCTCCACTTT. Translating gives CSARGRGQNSPLHF.

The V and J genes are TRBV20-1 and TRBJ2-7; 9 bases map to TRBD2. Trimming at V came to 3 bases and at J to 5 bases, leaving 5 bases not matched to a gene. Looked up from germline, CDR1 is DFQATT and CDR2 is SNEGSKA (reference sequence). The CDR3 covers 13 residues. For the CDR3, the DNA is TGCAGTGCTAGCTTTCTAGCGGGACACGAGCAGTACTTC. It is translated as CSASFLAGHEQYF.

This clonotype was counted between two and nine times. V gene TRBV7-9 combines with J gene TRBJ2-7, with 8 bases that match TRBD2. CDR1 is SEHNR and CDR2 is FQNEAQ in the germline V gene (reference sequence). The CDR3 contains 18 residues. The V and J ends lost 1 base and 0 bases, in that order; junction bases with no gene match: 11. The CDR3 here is CASSLGSFPGRASYEQYF. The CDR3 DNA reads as TGTGCCAGCAGCTTAGGGTCCTTCCCCGGGAGGGCCTCCTACGAGCAGTACTTC.

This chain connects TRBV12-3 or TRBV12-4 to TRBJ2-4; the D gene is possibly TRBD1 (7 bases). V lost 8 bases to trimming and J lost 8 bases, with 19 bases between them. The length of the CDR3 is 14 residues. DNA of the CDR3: TGTGCCAGCGGGGACGGTGGCAGGGGGGACATTCAGTACTTC. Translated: CASGDGGRGDIQYF.

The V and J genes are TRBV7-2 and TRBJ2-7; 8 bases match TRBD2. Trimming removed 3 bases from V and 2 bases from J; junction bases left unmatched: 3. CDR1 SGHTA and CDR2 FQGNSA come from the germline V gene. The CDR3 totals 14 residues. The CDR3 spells CASSLGRGAYEQYF. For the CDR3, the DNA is TGTGCCAGCAGCTTGGGGCGGGGGGCCTACGAGCAGTACTTC.

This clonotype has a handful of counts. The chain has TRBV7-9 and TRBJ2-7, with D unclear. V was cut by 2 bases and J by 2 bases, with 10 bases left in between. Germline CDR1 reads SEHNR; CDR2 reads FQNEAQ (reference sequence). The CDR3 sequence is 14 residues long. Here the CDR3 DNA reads TGTGCCAGCAGCTTATTGCTAGATACCTACGAGCAGTACTTC. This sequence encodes CASSLLLDTYEQYF.

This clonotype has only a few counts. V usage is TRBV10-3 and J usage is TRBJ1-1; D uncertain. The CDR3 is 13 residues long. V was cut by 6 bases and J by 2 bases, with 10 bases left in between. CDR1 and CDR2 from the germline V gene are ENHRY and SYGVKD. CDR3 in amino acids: CAISGAVNTEAFF. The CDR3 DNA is TGTGCCATCAGCGGCGCAGTAAACACTGAAGCTTTCTTT.

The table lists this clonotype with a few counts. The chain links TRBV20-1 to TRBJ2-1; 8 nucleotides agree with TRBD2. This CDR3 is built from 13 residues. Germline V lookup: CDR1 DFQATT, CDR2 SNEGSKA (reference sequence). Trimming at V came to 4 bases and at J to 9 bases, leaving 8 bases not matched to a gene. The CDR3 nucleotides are TGCAGTGCTACCCAGCGGGAGTTCGGTGAGCAGTTCTTC. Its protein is CSATQREFGEQFF.

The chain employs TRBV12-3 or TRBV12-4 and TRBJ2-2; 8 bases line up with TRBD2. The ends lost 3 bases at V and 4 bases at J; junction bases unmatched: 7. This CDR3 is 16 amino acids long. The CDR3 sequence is CASSLNSGDLTGELFF. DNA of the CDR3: TGTGCCAGCAGTTTGAATAGCGGGGATCTCACCGGGGAGCTGTTTTTT.

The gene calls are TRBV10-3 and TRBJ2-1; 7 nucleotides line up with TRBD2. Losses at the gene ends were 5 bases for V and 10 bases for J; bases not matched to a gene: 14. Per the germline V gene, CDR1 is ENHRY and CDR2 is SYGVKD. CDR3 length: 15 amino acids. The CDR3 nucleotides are TGTGCCATCAGTAGAGAAGGTTTCGGGGGGAAGGAGCAGTTCTTC. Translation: CAISREGFGGKEQFF.

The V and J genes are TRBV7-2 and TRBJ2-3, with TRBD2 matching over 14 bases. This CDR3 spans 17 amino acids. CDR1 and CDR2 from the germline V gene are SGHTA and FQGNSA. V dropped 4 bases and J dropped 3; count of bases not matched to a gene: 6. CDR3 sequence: CASSSGLAGGWTDTQYF. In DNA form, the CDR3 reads TGTGCCAGCAGCTCCGGACTAGCGGGAGGTTGGACAGATACGCAGTATTTT.

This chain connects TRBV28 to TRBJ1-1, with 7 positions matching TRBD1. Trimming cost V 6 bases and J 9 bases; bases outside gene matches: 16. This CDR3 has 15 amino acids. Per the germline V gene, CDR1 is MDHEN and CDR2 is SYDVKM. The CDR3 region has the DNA TGTGCCAGCAGCCCCTCCGGGACAGCTTGGGGGCAAGCTTTCTTT. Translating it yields CASSPSGTAWGQAFF.

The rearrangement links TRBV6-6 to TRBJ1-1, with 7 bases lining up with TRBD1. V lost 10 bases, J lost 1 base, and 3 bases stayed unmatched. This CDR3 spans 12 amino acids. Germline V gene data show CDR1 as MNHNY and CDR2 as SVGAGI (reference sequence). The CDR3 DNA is TGTGCCACCACAGGGGCGAACACTGAAGCTTTCTTT. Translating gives CATTGANTEAFF.

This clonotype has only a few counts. The CDR3 DNA follows: TGTGCCAGCAGTGAATATTCTAGCGGAAACTACGAGCAGTACTTC. Translated: CASSEYSSGNYEQYF. The V and J genes are TRBV25-1 and TRBJ2-7; 7 bases fit TRBD2. The CDR3 totals 15 residues. In germline, CDR1 is MGHDK, CDR2 SYGVNS. V shed 0 bases, J shed 3 bases, and the junction held 5 bases outside the gene matches.

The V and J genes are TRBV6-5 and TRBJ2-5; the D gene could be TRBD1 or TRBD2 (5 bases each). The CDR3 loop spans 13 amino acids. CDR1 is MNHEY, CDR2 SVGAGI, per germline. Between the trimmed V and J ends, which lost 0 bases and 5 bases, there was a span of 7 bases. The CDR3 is CASSYSGDETQYF. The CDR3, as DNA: TGTGCCAGCAGTTACTCTGGGGACGAGACCCAGTACTTC.

The CDR3 protein is CASSLGAVPTDTQYF. CDR3 nucleotide sequence: TGTGCCAGCAGTTTAGGTGCAGTCCCCACAGATACGCAGTATTTT. J is TRBJ2-3 and V is TRBV27; D not certain. The CDR3 runs 15 residues. Germline V gives CDR1 MNHEY, CDR2 SMNVEV (reference sequence). V shed 2 bases and J shed 2 bases, with 11 bases lying between them.

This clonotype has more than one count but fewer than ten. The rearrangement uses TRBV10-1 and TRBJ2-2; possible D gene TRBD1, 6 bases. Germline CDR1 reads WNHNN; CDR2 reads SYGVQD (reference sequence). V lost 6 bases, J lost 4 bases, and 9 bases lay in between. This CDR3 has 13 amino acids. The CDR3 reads CASRGQPTGELFF. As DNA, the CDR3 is TGCGCCAGCAGGGGACAACCCACCGGGGAGCTGTTTTTT.